The source of this T cell receptor beta chain is a study of blood T cell repertoires in COVID-19. Study context: COVID-19 samples from acute and convalescent phases originated in the United States, Italy and Spain.

Authors' processing steps: Amplifying reference gene primers gave estimates of nucleated cell counts. The method was immunoSEQ multiplex PCR; TCRdb's version includes in-frame clones alone and lacks a portion of them. V and J calls plus clone size are reproduced from that table; the DNA served to infer D and trimming. This table holds approximately 260,000 clones, around nine tenths found once. This clone showed up many times. CDR1 is SGHRS, CDR2 YFSETQ, per germline. With 0 bases removed from V and 9 bases from J, the gap between germline ends came to 6 bases. The CDR3 runs to 12 residues. This clonotype was sampled from a man in his fifties or sixties with acute or convalescent COVID-19. The specimen was peripheral blood. The chain uses TRBV5-1 and TRBJ2-2; D is unclear. The CDR3 nucleotides read TGCGCCAGCAGCTTGGTTCGTCGGGAGCTGTTTTTT. Its translation: CASSLVRRELFF.